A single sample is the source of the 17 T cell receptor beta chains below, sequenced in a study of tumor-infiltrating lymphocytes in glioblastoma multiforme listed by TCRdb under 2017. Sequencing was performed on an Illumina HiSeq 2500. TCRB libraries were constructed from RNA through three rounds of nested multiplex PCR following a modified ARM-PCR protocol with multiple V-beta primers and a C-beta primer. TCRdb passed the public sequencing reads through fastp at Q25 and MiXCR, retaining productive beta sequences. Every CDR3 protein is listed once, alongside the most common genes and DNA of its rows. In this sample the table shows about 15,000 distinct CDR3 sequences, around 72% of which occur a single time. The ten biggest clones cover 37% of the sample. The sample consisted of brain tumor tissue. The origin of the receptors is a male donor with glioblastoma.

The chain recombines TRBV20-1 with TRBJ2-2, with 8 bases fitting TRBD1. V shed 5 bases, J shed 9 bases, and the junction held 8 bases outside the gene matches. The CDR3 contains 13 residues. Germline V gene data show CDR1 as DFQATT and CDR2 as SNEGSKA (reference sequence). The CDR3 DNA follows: TGCAGTGCTCCAGGGGGCTTGGACCGGGAGCTGTTTTTT. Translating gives CSAPGGLDRELFF.

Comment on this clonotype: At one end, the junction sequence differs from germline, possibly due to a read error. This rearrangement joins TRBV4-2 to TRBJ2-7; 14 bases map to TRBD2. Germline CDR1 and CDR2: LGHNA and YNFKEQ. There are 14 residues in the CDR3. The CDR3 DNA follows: TGTACGAGCAGTGGAACCGGGACTAGCGGGAGTTATCACTTC. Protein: CTSSGTGTSGSYHF.

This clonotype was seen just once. As DNA, the CDR3 is TGTGCCAGCAGTTCCGCAGGGGCCACTAATGAAAAACTGTTTTTT. As protein: CASSSAGATNEKLFF. The chain has TRBV6-5 and TRBJ1-4, with D maybe TRBD1 (6 bases). Trimming left V 4 bases short and J 2 bases short, with 11 bases between. Germline V gene sequence: CDR1 MNHEY, CDR2 SVGAGI. This CDR3 has 15 residues.

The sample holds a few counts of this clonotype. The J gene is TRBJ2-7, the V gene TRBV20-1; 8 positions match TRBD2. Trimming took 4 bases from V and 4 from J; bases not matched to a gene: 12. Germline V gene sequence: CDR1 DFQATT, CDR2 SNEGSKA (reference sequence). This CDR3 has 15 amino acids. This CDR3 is CSAIPTAGVGYEQYF. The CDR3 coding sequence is TGCAGTGCTATACCTACAGCGGGAGTGGGGTACGAGCAGTACTTC.

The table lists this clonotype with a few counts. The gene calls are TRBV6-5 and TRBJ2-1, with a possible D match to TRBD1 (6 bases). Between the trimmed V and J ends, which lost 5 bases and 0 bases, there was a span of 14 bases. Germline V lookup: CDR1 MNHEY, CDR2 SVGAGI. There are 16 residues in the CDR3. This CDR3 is CASSAKQGYSYNEQFF. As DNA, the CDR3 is TGTGCCAGCAGTGCGAAACAGGGTTACTCCTACAATGAGCAGTTCTTC.

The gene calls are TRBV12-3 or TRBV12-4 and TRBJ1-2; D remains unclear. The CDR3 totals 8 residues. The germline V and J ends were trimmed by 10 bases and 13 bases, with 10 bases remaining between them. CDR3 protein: CATLPGTF. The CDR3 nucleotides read TGTGCCACCCTCCCGGGCACCTTC.

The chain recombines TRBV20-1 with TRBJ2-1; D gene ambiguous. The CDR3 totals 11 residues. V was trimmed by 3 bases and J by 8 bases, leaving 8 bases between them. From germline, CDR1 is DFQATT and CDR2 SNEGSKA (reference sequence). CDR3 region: CSARRSYEQFF. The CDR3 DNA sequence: TGCAGTGCTAGGCGCAGCTATGAGCAGTTCTTC.

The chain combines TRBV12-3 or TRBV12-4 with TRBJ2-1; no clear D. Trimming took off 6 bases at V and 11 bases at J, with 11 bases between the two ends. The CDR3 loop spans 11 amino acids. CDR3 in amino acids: CASSSGYKQFF. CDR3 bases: TGTGCCAGCAGCTCAGGTTATAAGCAGTTCTTC.

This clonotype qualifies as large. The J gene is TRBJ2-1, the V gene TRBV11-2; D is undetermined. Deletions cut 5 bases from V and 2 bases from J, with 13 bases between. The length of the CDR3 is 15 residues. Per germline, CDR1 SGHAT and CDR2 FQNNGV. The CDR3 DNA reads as TGTGCCAGCAGCCCTGGAGCCTACACCTACAATGAGCAGTTCTTC. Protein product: CASSPGAYTYNEQFF.

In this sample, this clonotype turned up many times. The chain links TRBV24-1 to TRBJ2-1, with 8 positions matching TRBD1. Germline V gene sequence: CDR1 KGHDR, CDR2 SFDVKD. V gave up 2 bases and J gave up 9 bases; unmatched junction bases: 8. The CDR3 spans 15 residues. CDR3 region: CATSDSWGQVREQFF. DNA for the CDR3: TGTGCCACCAGTGATTCATGGGGACAGGTGCGTGAGCAGTTCTTC.

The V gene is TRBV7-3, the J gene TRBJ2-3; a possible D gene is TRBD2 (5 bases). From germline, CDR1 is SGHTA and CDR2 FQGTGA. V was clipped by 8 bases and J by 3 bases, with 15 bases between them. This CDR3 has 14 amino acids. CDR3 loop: CASGPGLATDTQYF. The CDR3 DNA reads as TGTGCCAGCGGCCCCGGATTAGCGACAGATACGCAGTATTTT.

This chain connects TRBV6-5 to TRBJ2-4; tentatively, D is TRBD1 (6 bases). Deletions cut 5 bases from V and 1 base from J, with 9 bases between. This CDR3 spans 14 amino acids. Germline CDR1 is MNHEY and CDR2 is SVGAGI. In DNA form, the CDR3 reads TGTGCCAGCAGTCAAAGGGGGGCCAAAAACATTCAGTACTTC. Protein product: CASSQRGAKNIQYF.

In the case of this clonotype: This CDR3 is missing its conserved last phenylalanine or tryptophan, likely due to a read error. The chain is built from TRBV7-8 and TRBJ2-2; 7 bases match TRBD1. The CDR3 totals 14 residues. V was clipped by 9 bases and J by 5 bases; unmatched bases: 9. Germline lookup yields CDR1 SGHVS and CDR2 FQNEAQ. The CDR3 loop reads CASSTRQGTGELFC. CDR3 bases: TGTGCCAGTAGCACCCGACAGGGAACCGGGGAGCTGTTTTGT.

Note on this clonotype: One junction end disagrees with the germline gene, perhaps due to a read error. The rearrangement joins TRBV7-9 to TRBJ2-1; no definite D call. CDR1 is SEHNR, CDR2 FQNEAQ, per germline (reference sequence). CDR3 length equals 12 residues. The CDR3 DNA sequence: TGTGCCAGCAGCTTAGACTACCATGAGCAGTTCTTT. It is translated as CASSLDYHEQFF. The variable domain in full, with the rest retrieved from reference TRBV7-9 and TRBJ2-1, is DTGVSQNPRHKITKRGQNVTFRCDPISEHNRLYWYRQTLGQGPEFLTYFQNEAQLEKSRLLSDRFSAERPKGSFSTLEIQRTEQGDSAMYLCASSLDYHEQFFGPGTRLTVL.

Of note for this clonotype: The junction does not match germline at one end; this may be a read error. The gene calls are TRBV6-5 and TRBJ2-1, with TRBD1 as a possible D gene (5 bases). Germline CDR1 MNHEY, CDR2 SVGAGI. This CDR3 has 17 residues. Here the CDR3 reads CASRTDRQYRAYSEQFF. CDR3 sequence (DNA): TGTGCCAGCAGAACTGACAGACAATACCGGGCGTACAGTGAGCAGTTCTTC.

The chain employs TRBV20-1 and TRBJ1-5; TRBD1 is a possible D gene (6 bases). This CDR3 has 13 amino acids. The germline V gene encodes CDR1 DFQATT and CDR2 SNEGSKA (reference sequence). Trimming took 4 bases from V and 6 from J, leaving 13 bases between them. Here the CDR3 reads CSAKDRTSQPQHF. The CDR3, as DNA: TGCAGTGCTAAAGACAGGACTAGTCAGCCCCAGCATTTT.

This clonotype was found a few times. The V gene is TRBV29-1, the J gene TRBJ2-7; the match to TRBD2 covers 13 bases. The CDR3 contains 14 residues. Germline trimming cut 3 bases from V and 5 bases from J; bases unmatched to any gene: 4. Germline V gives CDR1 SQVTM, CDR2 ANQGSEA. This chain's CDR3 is CSVDGTSGTNEQYF. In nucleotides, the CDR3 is TGCAGCGTTGATGGGACTAGCGGGACCAACGAGCAGTACTTC.